This T cell receptor beta chain was identified during a study of T cell responses to AZD1222 COVID-19 vaccine. V shed 4 bases and J 7 bases; nucleotides not matched to a gene: 9. The CDR3 contains 16 residues. Germline lookup yields CDR1 SGHRS and CDR2 YFSETQ. Only in-frame clones appear in the TCRdb table, and some are missing; sequencing was by immunoSEQ multiplex PCR. The table has around 100,000 clones, more than 65% seen once. This specimen consisted of peripheral blood, obtained on day 0 of AZD1222 vaccination. V and J are TRBV5-1 and TRBJ1-6; 9 nucleotides align to TRBD1. The sequence derives from an adult in good health. The CDR3 region has the DNA TGCGCCAGCAGCGAGGCGGCGGGACAGGGCAATTCACCCCTCCACTTT. As protein: CASSEAAGQGNSPLHF.